The clone carrying this T cell receptor (beta chain) was seen a single time. Its antigen is unknown. This CDR3 has 13 amino acids. The germline CDR1 and CDR2 sequences are SGHAT and FQNNGV. Trimming took off 5 bases at V and 6 bases at J, with 10 bases between the two ends. This entry comes from a study of cytomegalovirus exposure and HLA in healthy donors. Broader study findings: The study listed 150 to 200 cytomegalovirus-associated TCR beta chains. The study reported that TCR beta sequences accurately predicted HLA-A and HLA-B alleles in most subjects.

60 Vbeta and 13 Jbeta primers were used in PCR. Here immunoSEQ multiplex PCR was the method, and the copy in TCRdb shows in-frame clones only, minus some. The sample has some 140,000 clones; 65% to 85% are singletons. The rearrangement uses TRBV11-2 and TRBJ2-2; unclear D gene. The sample comprised PBMCs. The receptor's source is a man in his late teens or twenties in good health and CMV-seronegative. CDR3 sequence: CASSPTASGELFF. The CDR3 nucleotides are TGTGCCAGCAGCCCAACAGCATCCGGGGAGCTGTTTTTT.